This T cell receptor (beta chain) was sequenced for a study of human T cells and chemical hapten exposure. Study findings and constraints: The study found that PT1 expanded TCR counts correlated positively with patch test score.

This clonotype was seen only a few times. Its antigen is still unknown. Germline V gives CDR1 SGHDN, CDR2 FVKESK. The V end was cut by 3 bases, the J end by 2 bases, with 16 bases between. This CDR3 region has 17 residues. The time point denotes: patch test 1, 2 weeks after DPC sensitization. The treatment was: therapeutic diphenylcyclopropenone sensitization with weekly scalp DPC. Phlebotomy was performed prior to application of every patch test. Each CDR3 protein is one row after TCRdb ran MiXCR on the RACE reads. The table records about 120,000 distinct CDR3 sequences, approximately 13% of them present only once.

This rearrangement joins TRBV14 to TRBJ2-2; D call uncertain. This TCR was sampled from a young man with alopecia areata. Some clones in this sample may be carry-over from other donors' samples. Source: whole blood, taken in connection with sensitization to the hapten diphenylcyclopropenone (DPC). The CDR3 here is CASSQIIGSANTGELFF. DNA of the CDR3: TGTGCCAGCAGCCAGATTATCGGGTCAGCTAACACCGGGGAGCTGTTTTTT.